The 18 T cell receptor beta chains listed next were all sequenced from one sample in a study of T cell responses to AZD1222 COVID-19 vaccine (dated by TCRdb to the early 2020s). Library prep was done by the immunoSEQ multiplex PCR assay. TCRdb took over this immuneACCESS table, retaining in-frame rearrangements with V and J assigned. Such tables are incomplete; in checked studies, under half of the missing clones stem from an unresolved V gene, and the remainder is unexplained. The sample table lists 150,000 or so clones, 92% of them with a count of one. The top ten constitute 1.3% of the sample. The time point label, as the study defines it: about 28 days (+/-7) after the second vaccine dose. The specimen was peripheral blood, collected 28 days after the second AZD1222 dose. These receptors originate from an adult who received the AZD1222 COVID-19 vaccine.

V usage is TRBV27 and J usage is TRBJ1-2, with D maybe TRBD1 (6 bases). Deletions cut 5 bases from V and 3 bases from J, with 16 bases between. Germline lookup yields CDR1 MNHEY and CDR2 SMNVEV (reference sequence). The CDR3 contains 15 residues. The CDR3: CASSPAQGSDYGYTF. The DNA for the CDR3 is TGTGCCAGCAGTCCCGCCCAGGGGTCAGACTATGGCTACACCTTC.

The chain joins TRBV5-1 to TRBJ1-2; no firm D call. The V end lost 0 bases, the J end lost 6 bases, and 12 bases lay between the germline ends. CDR1 is SGHRS, CDR2 YFSETQ, per germline. The CDR3 loop spans 14 amino acids. The CDR3 region is CASSLGNGLDGYTF. The DNA for the CDR3 is TGCGCCAGCAGCTTGGGGAATGGGTTAGATGGCTACACCTTC. The full variable domain, rest sourced from reference TRBV5-1 and TRBJ1-2, is KAGVTQTPRYLIKTRGQQVTLSCSPISGHRSVSWYQQTPGQGLQFLFEYFSETQRNKGNFPGRFSGRQFSNSRSEMNVSTLELGDSALYLCASSLGNGLDGYTFGSGTRLTVV.

The genes are TRBV7-6 and TRBJ1-2; 7 bases match TRBD1. The length of the CDR3 is 13 residues. With 1 base clipped from V and 7 bases from J, the junction kept 3 bases outside the gene matches. CDR1 and CDR2 from the germline V gene are SGHVS and FNYEAQ. Here the CDR3 reads CASSLGQGAGYTF. The CDR3 region has the DNA TGTGCCAGCAGCTTAGGACAGGGTGCTGGCTACACCTTC.

The rearrangement joins TRBV28 to TRBJ1-2; tentatively, D is TRBD1 (5 bases). The CDR3 contains 16 residues. Germline CDR1 is MDHEN and CDR2 is SYDVKM. V gave up 3 bases and J gave up 7 bases, with 21 bases separating them. The DNA of the CDR3 is TGTGCCAGCAGTTTTACCACCGGCCGGGGGGAAGGTGGCTACACCTTC. Translating it yields CASSFTTGRGEGGYTF.

This clone was seen just once. The chain recombines TRBV29-1 with TRBJ1-1, with 8 bases matching TRBD1. CDR1 is SQVTM and CDR2 is ANQGSEA in the germline V gene. V gave up 6 bases and J gave up 4 bases; unmatched junction bases: 10. The CDR3 consists of 14 residues. CDR3: CSVDDRGGSTEAFF. As DNA, the CDR3 is TGCAGCGTGGACGACAGGGGAGGTAGCACTGAAGCTTTCTTT. The complete variable domain, with remaining parts taken from reference TRBV29-1 and TRBJ1-1, reads SAVISQKPSRDICQRGTSLTIQCQVDSQVTMMFWYRQQPGQSLTLIATANQGSEATYESGFVIDKFPISRPNLTFSTLTVSNMSPEDSSIYLCSVDDRGGSTEAFFGQGTRLTVV.

The chain couples TRBV27 to TRBJ1-2; D possibly corresponds to TRBD1 (5 bases). Between the trimmed V and J ends, which lost 5 bases and 5 bases, there was a span of 24 bases. The CDR3 consists of 17 residues. From germline, CDR1 is MNHEY and CDR2 SMNVEV (reference sequence). CDR3 coding DNA: TGTGCCAGCAGTCCGGGACGGCGAGGTGGGGGGTATTATGGCTACACCTTC. Amino acid sequence: CASSPGRRGGGYYGYTF.

The rearrangement links TRBV4-2 to TRBJ1-1; D is unresolved. Germline CDR1 is LGHNA and CDR2 is YNFKEQ. This CDR3 spans 15 amino acids. V was trimmed by 4 bases and J by 4 bases, leaving 16 bases between them. The CDR3 loop is CASSPEKTAATEAFF. In nucleotides, the CDR3 is TGTGCCAGCAGCCCCGAAAAAACAGCGGCCACTGAAGCTTTCTTT.

The J gene is TRBJ2-7, the V gene TRBV2; TRBD1 agrees at 8 bases. CDR3 length equals 15 residues. The V gene end was trimmed by 8 bases and the J gene end by 4 bases; junction bases not matched to a gene: 13. The V gene's germline CDR1 is SNHLY and CDR2 FYNNEI. The CDR3 here is CASCPNRDRPYEQYF. The CDR3 region has the DNA TGTGCCAGCTGCCCAAACCGGGACAGGCCTTACGAGCAGTACTTC.

The rearrangement links TRBV10-3 to TRBJ1-2, with D maybe TRBD1 (5 bases). The V gene's germline CDR1 is ENHRY and CDR2 SYGVKD. The CDR3 contains 14 residues. V was shortened by 3 bases and J by 1 base, with 9 bases between the two germline ends. The CDR3 region is CAISDPGHNYGYTF. The CDR3, as DNA: TGTGCCATCAGTGACCCCGGACATAACTATGGCTACACCTTC.

The chain has TRBV12-5 and TRBJ1-2; TRBD1 agrees at 8 bases. The CDR3 consists of 11 residues. The V and J ends lost 8 bases and 7 bases, in that order; junction bases with no gene match: 3. CDR1 and CDR2 (germline): LGHNT, FRNRAP. CDR3 DNA sequence: TGTGCTAGTTCAACAGGGGGTGGCTACACCTTC. The encoded protein is CASSTGGGYTF.

The chain combines TRBV6-1 with TRBJ1-1; 8 bases agree with TRBD1. J gave up 7 bases and V 2 bases, and 27 bases lay outside the gene matches. This CDR3 contains 21 residues. The germline CDR1 and CDR2 sequences are MNHNS and SASEGT. The CDR3 is CASSEIPLQMTGVFRGVEAFF. CDR3 coding DNA: TGTGCCAGCAGTGAAATCCCCCTACAAATGACAGGGGTATTTAGGGGAGTTGAAGCTTTCTTT.

The chain combines TRBV19 with TRBJ1-3, with 8 bases fitting TRBD1. V was pared by 10 bases and J by 4 bases, with 12 bases of the junction left unmatched. CDR1 and CDR2 from the germline V gene are LNHDA and SQIVND (reference sequence). CDR3 size: 15 residues. Here the CDR3 DNA reads TGTGCCACCGAACAGGACAGGGTAGACGGAAACACCATATATTTT. Its protein product is CATEQDRVDGNTIYF.

This chain joins TRBV3-1 (or the pseudogene TRBV3-2) and TRBJ2-7; 11 nucleotides line up with TRBD2. The CDR3 covers 15 residues. Germline trimming cut 4 bases from V and 6 bases from J; bases unmatched to any gene: 8. Per germline, CDR1 LGHDT and CDR2 YNNKEL (reference sequence). The CDR3: CASSPSLAGAGEQYF. DNA of the CDR3: TGTGCCAGCAGCCCCTCACTAGCGGGAGCGGGCGAGCAGTACTTC.

This chain links TRBV5-5 with TRBJ1-2; maybe TRBD1 (5 bases). The germline CDR1 and CDR2 sequences are SGHKS and YYEKEE (reference sequence). Trimming took off 4 bases at V and 4 bases at J, with 14 bases between the two ends. The CDR3 length is 14 residues. The CDR3 DNA sequence: TGTGCCAGCAGCCCCTCCCCGGGACCCTATGGCTACACCTTC. This gives the protein CASSPSPGPYGYTF.

V usage is TRBV19 and J usage is TRBJ1-1; TRBD1 matches at 7 bases. The CDR3 totals 16 residues. Trimming took 3 bases from V and 4 from J; bases not matched to a gene: 11. Germline V gene lookup returns CDR1 LNHDA and CDR2 SQIVND (reference sequence). CDR3 sequence reads: CASSIGARGPGTEAFF. CDR3 nucleotide sequence: TGTGCCAGTAGTATTGGGGCGAGGGGGCCCGGCACTGAAGCTTTCTTT. The full variable domain, in which reference TRBV19 and TRBJ1-1 provide the parts outside the CDR3, is DGGITQSPKYLFRKEGQNVTLSCEQNLNHDAMYWYRQDPGQGLRLIYYSQIVNDFQKGDIAEGYSVSREKKESFPLTVTSAQKNPTAFYLCASSIGARGPGTEAFFGQGTRLTVV.

The chain links TRBV30 to TRBJ1-4, with 8 bases fitting TRBD1. The length of the CDR3 is 14 residues. Germline loops: CDR1 GTSNPN, CDR2 SVGIG (reference sequence). The V segment lost 4 bases and the J segment 2 bases; nucleotides outside the gene matches: 3. CDR3 sequence: CAWNQGATNEKLFF. The CDR3 nucleotides read TGTGCCTGGAACCAGGGGGCGACTAATGAAAAACTGTTTTTT.

The chain carries TRBV3-1 (or the pseudogene TRBV3-2) and TRBJ1-1, with 7 bases fitting TRBD1. The germline V gene has CDR1 LGHDT and CDR2 YNNKEL (reference sequence). The CDR3 runs to 13 residues. Unmatched junction bases numbered 1, after V lost 5 bases and J lost 1 base. The CDR3 DNA reads as TGTGCCAGCAGCTGGGACAGGAACACTGAAGCTTTCTTT. Amino acids: CASSWDRNTEAFF.

This rearrangement joins TRBV11-2 to TRBJ1-1; no clear D. Per germline, CDR1 SGHAT and CDR2 FQNNGV. V was clipped by 0 bases and J by 0 bases, with 11 bases between them. This CDR3 has 16 amino acids. The CDR3 loop reads CASSLDQRPLNTEAFF. The DNA for the CDR3 is TGTGCCAGCAGCTTAGATCAGAGACCCTTGAACACTGAAGCTTTCTTT.